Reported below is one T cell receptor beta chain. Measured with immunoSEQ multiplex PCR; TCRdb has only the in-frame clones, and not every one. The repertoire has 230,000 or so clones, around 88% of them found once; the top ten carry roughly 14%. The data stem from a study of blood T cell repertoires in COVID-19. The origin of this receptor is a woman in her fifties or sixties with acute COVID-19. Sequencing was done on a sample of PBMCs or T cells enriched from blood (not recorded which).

CDR3 DNA: TGTGCCAGCTCACCCTCCTCAGGGGGAGGCACTGAAGCTTTCTTT. This translates into CASSPSSGGGTEAFF. This chain connects TRBV18 to TRBJ1-1, with TRBD1 matching over 7 bases. V was pared by 3 bases and J by 4 bases, with 8 bases of the junction left unmatched. Germline loops: CDR1 KGHSH, CDR2 LQKENI. This CDR3 contains 15 residues. The variable domain in full, with the rest retrieved from reference TRBV18 and TRBJ1-1, is NAGVMQNPRHLVRRRGQEARLRCSPMKGHSHVYWYRQLPEEGLKFMVYLQKENIIDESGMPKERFSAEFPKEGPSILRIQQVVRGDSAAYFCASSPSSGGGTEAFFGQGTRLTVV.